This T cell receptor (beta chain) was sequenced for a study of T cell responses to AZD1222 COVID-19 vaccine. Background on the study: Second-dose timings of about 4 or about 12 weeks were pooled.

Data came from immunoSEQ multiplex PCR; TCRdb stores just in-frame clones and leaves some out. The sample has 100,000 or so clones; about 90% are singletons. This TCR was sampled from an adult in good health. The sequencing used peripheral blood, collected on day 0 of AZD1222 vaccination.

CDR3 sequence (DNA): TGTGCCAGCAGTGTTGAAGGGGCTCAGCCCCAGCATTTT. It specifies CASSVEGAQPQHF. The gene calls are TRBV2 and TRBJ1-5, with a possible D match to TRBD1 (5 bases). V lost 4 bases, J lost 6 bases, and 10 bases lay in between. CDR1 is SNHLY, CDR2 FYNNEI, per germline. There are 13 residues in the CDR3.